The clone carrying this T cell receptor beta chain was seen once. Its specificity is unknown. This entry is derived from a study of PD-1 blockade in classical Hodgkin lymphoma. Overall study context: Patients got intravenous nivolumab 3 mg/kg every 2 weeks. Study-wide findings and caveats: Patients newly diagnosed and complete responders had comparable baseline diversity. Before treatment, TCR diversity in newly diagnosed patients was reportedly lower than in healthy donors.

This table comes from immunoSEQ multiplex PCR, and its TCRdb copy is limited to in-frame clones, with some not included. Here the sample spans 30,000 or so clones, 70% to 80% being singletons. Each of the patients experienced relapse following autologous stem cell transplantation, and their brentuximab vedotin exposure differed. Germline CDR1 is SGHTA and CDR2 is FQGNSA. This CDR3 spans 15 amino acids. Trimming removed 1 base from V and 10 bases from J; junction bases left unmatched: 10. The material sequenced was peripheral blood mononuclear cells (PBMCs), taken before the second cycle of nivolumab. This clonotype originated in a human donor with classical Hodgkin lymphoma. The chain joins TRBV7-2 to TRBJ2-1; 7 bases are a match to TRBD1. CDR3 nucleotides: TGTGCCAGCAGCTTAGTCGAGGGGGCCGGCTCGGAGCAGTTCTTC. Translated: CASSLVEGAGSEQFF.